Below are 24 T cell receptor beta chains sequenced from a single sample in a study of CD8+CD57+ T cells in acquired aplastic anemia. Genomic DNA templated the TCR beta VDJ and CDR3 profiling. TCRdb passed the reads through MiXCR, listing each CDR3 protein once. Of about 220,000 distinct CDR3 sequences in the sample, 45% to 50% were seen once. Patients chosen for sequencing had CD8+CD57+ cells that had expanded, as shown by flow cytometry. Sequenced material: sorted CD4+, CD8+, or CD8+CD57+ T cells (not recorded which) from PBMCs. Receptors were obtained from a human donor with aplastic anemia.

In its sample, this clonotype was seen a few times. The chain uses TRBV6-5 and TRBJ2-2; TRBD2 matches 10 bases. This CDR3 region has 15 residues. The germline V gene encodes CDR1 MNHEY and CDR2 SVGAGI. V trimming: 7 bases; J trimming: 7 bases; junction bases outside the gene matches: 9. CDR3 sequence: CASKQTSGVGGELFF. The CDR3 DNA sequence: TGTGCCAGCAAACAAACTAGCGGGGTTGGCGGGGAGCTGTTTTTT.

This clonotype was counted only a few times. In nucleotides, the CDR3 is TGTGCCAGCAGCGTTTCTAGCGGGGGGGCCTCTTTCTTC. Encoded protein: CASSVSSGGASFF. The chain recombines TRBV7-9 with TRBJ2-1; 12 positions agree with TRBD2. This CDR3 region has 13 residues. Germline CDR1 reads SEHNR; CDR2 reads FQNEAQ (reference sequence). After removal of 5 bases from V and 16 bases from J, the junction contained 9 bases not matched to a gene. The entire variable domain, with the rest obtained from reference TRBV7-9 and TRBJ2-1, is as follows: DTGVSQNPRHKITKRGQNVTFRCDPISEHNRLYWYRQTLGQGPEFLTYFQNEAQLEKSRLLSDRFSAERPKGSFSTLEIQRTEQGDSAMYLCASSVSSGGASFFGPGTRLTVL.

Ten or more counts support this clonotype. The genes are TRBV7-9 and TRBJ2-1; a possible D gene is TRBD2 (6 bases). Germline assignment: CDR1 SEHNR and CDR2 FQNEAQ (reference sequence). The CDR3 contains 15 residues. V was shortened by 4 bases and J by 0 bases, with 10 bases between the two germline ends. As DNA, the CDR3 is TGTGCCAGCAGCTCCCGGGGGAGCTCCTACAATGAGCAGTTCTTC. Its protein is CASSSRGSSYNEQFF.

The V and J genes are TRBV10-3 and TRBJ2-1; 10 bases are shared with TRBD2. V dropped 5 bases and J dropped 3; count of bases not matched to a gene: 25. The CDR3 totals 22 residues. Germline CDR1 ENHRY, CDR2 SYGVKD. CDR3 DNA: TGTGCCATCAGTTGGACTAGCGGCCTCCAACGGACAGGACTAGCCTTCTACAATGAGCAGTTCTTC. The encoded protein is CAISWTSGLQRTGLAFYNEQFF.

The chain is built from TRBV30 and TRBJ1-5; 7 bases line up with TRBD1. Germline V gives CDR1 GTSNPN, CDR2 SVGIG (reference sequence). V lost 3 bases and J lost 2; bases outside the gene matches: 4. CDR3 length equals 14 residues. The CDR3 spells CAWSHGQGNQPQHF. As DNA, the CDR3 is TGTGCCTGGAGCCACGGACAGGGCAATCAGCCCCAGCATTTT.

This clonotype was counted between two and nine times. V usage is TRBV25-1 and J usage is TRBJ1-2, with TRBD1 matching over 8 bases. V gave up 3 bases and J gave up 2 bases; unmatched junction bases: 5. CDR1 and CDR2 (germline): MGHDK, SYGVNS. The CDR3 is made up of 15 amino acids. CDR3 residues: CASSDPQGANYGYTF. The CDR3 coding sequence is TGTGCCAGCAGTGACCCGCAGGGGGCGAACTATGGCTACACCTTC.

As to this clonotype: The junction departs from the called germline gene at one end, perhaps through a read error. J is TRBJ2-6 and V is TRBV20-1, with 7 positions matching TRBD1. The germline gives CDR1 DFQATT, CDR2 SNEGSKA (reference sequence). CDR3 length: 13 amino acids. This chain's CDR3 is CSARDTGAIAEAF. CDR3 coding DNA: TGCAGTGCTAGAGATACAGGGGCCATAGCTGAAGCTTTC.

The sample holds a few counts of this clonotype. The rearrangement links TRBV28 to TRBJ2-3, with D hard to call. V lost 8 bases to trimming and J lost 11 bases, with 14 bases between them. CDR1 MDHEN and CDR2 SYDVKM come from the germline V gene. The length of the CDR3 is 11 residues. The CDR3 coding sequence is TGTGCCAGCTCCATCGCTTTCGGGCAGTATTTT. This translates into CASSIAFGQYF.

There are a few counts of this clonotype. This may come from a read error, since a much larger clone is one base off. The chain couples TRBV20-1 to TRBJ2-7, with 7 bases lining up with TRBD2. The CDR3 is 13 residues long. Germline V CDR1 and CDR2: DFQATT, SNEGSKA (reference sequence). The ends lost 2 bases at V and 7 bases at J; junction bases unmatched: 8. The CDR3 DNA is TGCAGTGCTAGACCCGGCGGGGAGGGGGAGCAGTACTTC. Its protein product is CSARPGGEGEQYF.

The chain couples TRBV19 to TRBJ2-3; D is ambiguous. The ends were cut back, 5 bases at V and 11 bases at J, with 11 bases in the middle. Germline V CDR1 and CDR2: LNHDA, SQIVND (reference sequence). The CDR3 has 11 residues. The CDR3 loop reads CASSGHNEQYF. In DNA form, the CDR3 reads TGTGCCAGTAGTGGCCACAATGAGCAGTATTTT.

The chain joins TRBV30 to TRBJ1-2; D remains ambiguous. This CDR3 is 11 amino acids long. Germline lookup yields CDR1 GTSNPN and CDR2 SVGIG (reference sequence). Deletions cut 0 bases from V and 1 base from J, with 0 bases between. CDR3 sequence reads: CAWSVNYGYTF. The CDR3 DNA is TGTGCCTGGAGTGTTAACTATGGCTACACCTTC.

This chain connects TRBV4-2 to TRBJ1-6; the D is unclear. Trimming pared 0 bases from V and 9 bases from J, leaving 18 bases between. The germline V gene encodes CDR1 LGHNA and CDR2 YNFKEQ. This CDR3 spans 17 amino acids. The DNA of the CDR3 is TGTGCCAGCAGCCAAGATTCCGAGGCCGGGTTGGTTTCACCCCTCCACTTT. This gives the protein CASSQDSEAGLVSPLHF.

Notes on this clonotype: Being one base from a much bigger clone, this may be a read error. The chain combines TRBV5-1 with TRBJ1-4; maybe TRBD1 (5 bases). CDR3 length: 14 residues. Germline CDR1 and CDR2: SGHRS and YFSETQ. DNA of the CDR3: TGCACCAGCAGCTTGGGACGGTTTAATGAAAAACTGTTTTTT. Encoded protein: CTSSLGRFNEKLFF.

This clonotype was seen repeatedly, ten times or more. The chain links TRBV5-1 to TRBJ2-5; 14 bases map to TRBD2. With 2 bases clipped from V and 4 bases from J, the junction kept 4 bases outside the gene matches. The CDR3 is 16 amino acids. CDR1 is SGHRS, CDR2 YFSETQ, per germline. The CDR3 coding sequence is TGCGCCAGCAGCTTCCGGACTAGCGGGGGGTCAGAGACCCAGTACTTC. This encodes CASSFRTSGGSETQYF.

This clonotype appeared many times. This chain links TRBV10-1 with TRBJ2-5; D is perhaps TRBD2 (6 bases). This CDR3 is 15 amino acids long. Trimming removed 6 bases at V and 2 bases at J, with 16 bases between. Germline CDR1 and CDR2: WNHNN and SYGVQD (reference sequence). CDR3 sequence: CASSPEARGQETQYF. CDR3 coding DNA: TGCGCCAGCAGCCCAGAAGCGCGGGGACAAGAGACCCAGTACTTC.

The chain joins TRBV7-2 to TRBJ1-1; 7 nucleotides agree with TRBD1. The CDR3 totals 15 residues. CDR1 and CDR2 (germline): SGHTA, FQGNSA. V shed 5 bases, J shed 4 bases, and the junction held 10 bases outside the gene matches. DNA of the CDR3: TGTGCCAGCAGCGGGACAGTACTCCCGAGCACTGAAGCTTTCTTT. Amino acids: CASSGTVLPSTEAFF.

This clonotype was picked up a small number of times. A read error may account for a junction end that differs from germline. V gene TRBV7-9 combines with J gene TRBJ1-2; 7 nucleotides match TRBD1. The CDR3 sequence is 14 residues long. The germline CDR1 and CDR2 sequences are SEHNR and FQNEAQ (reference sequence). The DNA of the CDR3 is TGTGCCAGCAGCCAACAGGGGACAGACTATGGCCACACCTTC. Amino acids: CASSQQGTDYGHTF.

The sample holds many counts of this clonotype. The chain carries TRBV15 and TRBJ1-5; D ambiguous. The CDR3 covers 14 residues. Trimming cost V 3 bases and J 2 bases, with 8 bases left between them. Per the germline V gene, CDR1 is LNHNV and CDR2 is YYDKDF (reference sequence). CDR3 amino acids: CATSSGFRNQPQHF. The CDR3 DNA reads TGTGCCACCAGCAGTGGGTTTCGCAATCAGCCCCAGCATTTT.

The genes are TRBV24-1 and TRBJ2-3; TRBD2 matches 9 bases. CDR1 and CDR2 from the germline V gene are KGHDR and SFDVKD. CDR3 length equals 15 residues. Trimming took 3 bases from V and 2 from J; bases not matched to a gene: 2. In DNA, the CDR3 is TGTGCCACCAGTGATCGGACTAGCGTCACAGATACGCAGTATTTT. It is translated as CATSDRTSVTDTQYF.

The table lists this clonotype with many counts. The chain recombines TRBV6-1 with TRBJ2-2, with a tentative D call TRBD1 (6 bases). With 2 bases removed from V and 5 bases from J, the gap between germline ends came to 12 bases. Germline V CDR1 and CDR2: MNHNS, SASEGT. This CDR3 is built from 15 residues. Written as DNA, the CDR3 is TGTGCCAGCAGTGAAACCGCAGGGGAAACCGGGGAGCTGTTTTTT. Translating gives CASSETAGETGELFF.

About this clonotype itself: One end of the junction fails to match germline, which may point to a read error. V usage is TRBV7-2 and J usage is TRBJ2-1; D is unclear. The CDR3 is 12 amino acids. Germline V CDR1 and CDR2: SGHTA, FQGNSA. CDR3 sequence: CASSLGINEQLF. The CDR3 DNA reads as TGTGCCAGCAGCCTGGGTATCAATGAGCAGCTCTTC. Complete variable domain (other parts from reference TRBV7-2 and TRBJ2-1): GAGVSQSPSNKVTEKGKDVELRCDPISGHTALYWYRQSLGQGLEFLIYFQGNSAPDKSGLPSDRFSAERTGGSVSTLTIQRTQQEDSAVYLCASSLGINEQLFGPGTRLTVL.

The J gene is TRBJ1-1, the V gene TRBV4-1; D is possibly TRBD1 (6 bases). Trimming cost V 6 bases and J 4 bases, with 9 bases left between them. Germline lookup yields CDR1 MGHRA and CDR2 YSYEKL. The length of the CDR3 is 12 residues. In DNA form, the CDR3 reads TGCGCCAGCAGTCAGGGGTTCACTGAAGCTTTCTTT. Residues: CASSQGFTEAFF.

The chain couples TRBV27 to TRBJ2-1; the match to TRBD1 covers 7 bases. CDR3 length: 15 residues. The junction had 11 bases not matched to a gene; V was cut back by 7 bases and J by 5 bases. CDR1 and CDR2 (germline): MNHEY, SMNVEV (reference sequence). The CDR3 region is CASTYERGTDNEQFF. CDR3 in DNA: TGTGCCAGCACTTACGAAAGAGGGACAGACAATGAGCAGTTCTTC.

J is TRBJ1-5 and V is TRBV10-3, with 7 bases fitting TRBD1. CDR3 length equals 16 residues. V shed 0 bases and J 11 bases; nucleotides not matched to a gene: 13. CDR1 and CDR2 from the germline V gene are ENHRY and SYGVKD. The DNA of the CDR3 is TGTGCCATCAGTGAGTCGGGGCTGACAGGGACCGAGACCCAGCATTTT. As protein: CAISESGLTGTETQHF.